Below, 4 T cell receptor beta chains from the same sample are listed, as sequenced in a study of blood T cell repertoires in COVID-19. Method: immunoSEQ multiplex PCR; TCRdb's copy keeps in-frame clones and lacks some. This table has around 82,000 clones, 89% appearing once. The sample consisted of peripheral blood. These receptors came from a man between 65 and 85 years old with active or convalescent COVID-19.

This chain joins TRBV7-9 and TRBJ2-5, with TRBD2 identical over 10 bases. V lost 5 bases, J lost 5 bases, and 8 bases stayed unmatched. CDR3 size: 15 residues. The germline gives CDR1 SEHNR, CDR2 FQNEAQ (reference sequence). The CDR3 sequence is CASSAGTSARETQYF. CDR3 DNA: TGTGCCAGCAGCGCCGGGACTAGCGCTCGGGAGACCCAGTACTTC.

The V call is TRBV19, the J call TRBJ2-5; the D gene is possibly TRBD2 (6 bases). This CDR3 is 13 amino acids long. Trimming took off 4 bases at V and 4 bases at J, with 10 bases between the two ends. The germline V gene has CDR1 LNHDA and CDR2 SQIVND (reference sequence). The CDR3: CASSRLGGETQYF. CDR3 nucleotides: TGTGCCAGTAGTAGACTGGGGGGAGAGACCCAGTACTTC.

V gene TRBV7-2 combines with J gene TRBJ2-7; possible D gene TRBD1, 7 bases. CDR1 is SGHTA, CDR2 FQGNSA, per germline. The CDR3 runs to 15 residues. With 1 base removed from V and 3 bases from J, the gap between germline ends came to 13 bases. CDR3 DNA sequence: TGTGCCAGCAGCTTAGATGGACAGGACTACTACGAGCAGTACTTC. As protein: CASSLDGQDYYEQYF. Drawing the rest from reference TRBV7-2 and TRBJ2-7, the complete variable domain is GAGVSQSPSNKVTEKGKDVELRCDPISGHTALYWYRQSLGQGLEFLIYFQGNSAPDKSGLPSDRFSAERTGGSVSTLTIQRTQQEDSAVYLCASSLDGQDYYEQYFGPGTRLTVT.

The chain uses TRBV5-1 and TRBJ1-1; D is ambiguous. CDR1 SGHRS and CDR2 YFSETQ come from the germline V gene. Trimming removed 0 bases at V and 1 base at J, with 13 bases between. The CDR3 length is 16 residues. The CDR3 spells CASSLVSQRQNTEAFF. The DNA of the CDR3 is TGCGCCAGCAGCTTGGTGAGTCAGCGGCAGAACACTGAAGCTTTCTTT.